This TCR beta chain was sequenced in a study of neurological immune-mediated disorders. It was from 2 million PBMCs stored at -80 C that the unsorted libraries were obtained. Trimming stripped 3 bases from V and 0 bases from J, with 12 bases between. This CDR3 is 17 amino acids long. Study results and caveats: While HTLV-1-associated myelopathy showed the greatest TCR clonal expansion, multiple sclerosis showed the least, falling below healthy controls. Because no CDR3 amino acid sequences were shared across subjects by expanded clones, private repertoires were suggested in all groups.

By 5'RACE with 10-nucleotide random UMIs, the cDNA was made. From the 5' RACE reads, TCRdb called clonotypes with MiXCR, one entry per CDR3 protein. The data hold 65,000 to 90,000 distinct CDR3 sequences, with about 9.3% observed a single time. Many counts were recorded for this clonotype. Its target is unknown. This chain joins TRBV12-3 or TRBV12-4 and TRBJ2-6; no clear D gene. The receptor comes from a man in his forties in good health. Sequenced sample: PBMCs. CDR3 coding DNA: TGTGCCAGCAGTTTCCGGGCCCGAGCCTCTGGGGCCAACGTCCTGACTTTC. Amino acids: CASSFRARASGANVLTF.